The 10 T cell receptor beta chains below come from one sample, sequenced in a study of response to subunit inactivated influenza vaccine. TCRdb analysed the RT-PCR reads with MiXCR anew, one entry per CDR3 protein. Here the sample spans roughly 540,000 distinct CDR3 sequences, roughly 23% being singletons. This same sample was also taken into another study, of T cells expressing NK-cell markers. That investigation notes: UMIs were included in TCR beta cDNA generated by 5'RACE template switching.

Source: CD4+ T cells sorted from PBMCs, taken about 12 days after vaccination. These TCRs come from a man aged 45-60 years who received an inactivated influenza vaccine.

This clonotype has ten or more counts. This chain uses TRBV6-1 with TRBJ1-5; TRBD1 matches 7 bases. The CDR3 extends over 14 amino acids. Unmatched junction bases numbered 9, after V lost 6 bases and J lost 7 bases. CDR1 and CDR2 from the germline V gene are MNHNS and SASEGT. The CDR3 DNA reads TGTGCCAGCAGCACGGGAGGGGGCAGGCAGCCCCAGCATTTT. This codes for CASSTGGGRQPQHF.

This clonotype was picked up a small number of times. Written as DNA, the CDR3 is TGTGCCAGCCGGCAGACAGGTCATAATTCACCCCTCCACTTT. Encoded protein: CASRQTGHNSPLHF. The genes are TRBV7-8 and TRBJ1-6; possible D gene TRBD1, 6 bases. Trimming took 8 bases from V and 5 from J, leaving 13 bases between them. This CDR3 spans 14 amino acids. In germline, CDR1 is SGHVS, CDR2 FQNEAQ.

The chain carries TRBV7-2 and TRBJ1-3, with 8 bases aligning to TRBD1. The CDR3 is 16 residues long. Per the germline V gene, CDR1 is SGHTA and CDR2 is FQGNSA. J was trimmed by 2 bases and V by 2 bases; bases with no gene match: 5. The CDR3 coding sequence is TGTGCCAGCAGCTTAACCGGACAGGGAGCTGGAAACACCATATATTTT. Protein product: CASSLTGQGAGNTIYF. The whole variable domain, filled in from reference TRBV7-2 and TRBJ1-3, reads GAGVSQSPSNKVTEKGKDVELRCDPISGHTALYWYRQSLGQGLEFLIYFQGNSAPDKSGLPSDRFSAERTGGSVSTLTIQRTQQEDSAVYLCASSLTGQGAGNTIYFGEGSWLTVV.

This chain uses TRBV5-1 with TRBJ2-1; the D gene is possibly TRBD1 (6 bases). Germline lookup yields CDR1 SGHRS and CDR2 YFSETQ. CDR3 length: 15 residues. V lost 0 bases and J 4 bases, leaving 11 bases between the germline ends. The CDR3, as DNA: TGCGCCAGCAGCTTGGCCACAGGGCCTTACAATGAGCAGTTCTTC. Encoded protein: CASSLATGPYNEQFF. Drawing the rest from reference TRBV5-1 and TRBJ2-1, the complete variable domain is KAGVTQTPRYLIKTRGQQVTLSCSPISGHRSVSWYQQTPGQGLQFLFEYFSETQRNKGNFPGRFSGRQFSNSRSEMNVSTLELGDSALYLCASSLATGPYNEQFFGPGTRLTVL.

This clonotype came up a few times. V is TRBV20-1 and J is TRBJ2-5, with D perhaps TRBD1 or TRBD2 (5 bases each). Germline V gene sequence: CDR1 DFQATT, CDR2 SNEGSKA (reference sequence). Trimming took off 6 bases at V and 1 base at J, with 15 bases between the two ends. The CDR3 has 14 residues. The CDR3 protein is CSANRDAFQETQYF. As DNA, the CDR3 is TGCAGTGCAAACCGGGACGCGTTCCAAGAGACCCAGTACTTC.

This clonotype was seen a few times. The chain uses TRBV24-1 and TRBJ2-3, with D unresolved. Between the trimmed V and J ends, which lost 1 base and 6 bases, there was a span of 10 bases. The CDR3 is 14 residues long. Germline loops: CDR1 KGHDR, CDR2 SFDVKD. The CDR3 loop reads CATSDFRGSDTQYF. CDR3 coding DNA: TGTGCCACCAGTGATTTTCGTGGTTCGGATACGCAGTATTTT.

The chain has TRBV5-4 and TRBJ2-1; possibly TRBD1 or TRBD2 for D (7 bases each). Germline CDR1 and CDR2: SGHNT and YYREEE (reference sequence). CDR3 length: 13 residues. Deletions cut 4 bases from V and 7 bases from J, with 12 bases between. The CDR3 sequence: CASSTRGGNEQFF. The CDR3, as DNA: TGTGCCAGCAGCACCAGGGGGGGGAATGAGCAGTTCTTC.

In its sample, this clonotype was seen a few times. This chain links TRBV12-3 or TRBV12-4 with TRBJ1-2; D is possibly TRBD1 (5 bases). This CDR3 contains 11 residues. The V end was cut by 6 bases, the J end by 5 bases, with 7 bases between. CDR3 nucleotide sequence: TGTGCCAGCAGAGGGACTTATGGCTACACCTTC. It encodes CASRGTYGYTF.

The V gene is TRBV4-2, the J gene TRBJ2-4, with D maybe TRBD2 (5 bases). CDR1 and CDR2 from the germline V gene are LGHNA and YNFKEQ. CDR3 length: 16 amino acids. V lost 0 bases, J lost 4 bases, and 13 bases lay in between. This CDR3 reads CASSQEVAGIKNIQYF. The CDR3 bases are TGTGCCAGCAGCCAAGAAGTTGCCGGGATAAAAAACATTCAGTACTTC.

This clonotype was seen more than once but under ten times. The chain uses TRBV20-1 and TRBJ1-1; 7 bases map to TRBD1. The V segment lost 4 bases and the J segment 6 bases; nucleotides outside the gene matches: 8. The germline CDR1 and CDR2 sequences are DFQATT and SNEGSKA (reference sequence). This CDR3 has 13 amino acids. CDR3: CSAKTGFKPEAFF. The CDR3 region has the DNA TGCAGTGCTAAGACAGGGTTTAAACCTGAAGCTTTCTTT.